What follows describes a single TCR beta chain. This sample stems from a study of blood T cell repertoires in COVID-19. Study-wide context: The cDNA or gDNA used as material had been derived from T cells, B-cell-depleted T cells, or PBMCs.

The CDR3 loop spans 15 amino acids. CDR1 KGHDR and CDR2 SFDVKD come from the germline V gene. V shed 5 bases, J shed 2 bases, and the junction held 7 bases outside the gene matches. Original processing notes: Amplification with reference gene primers provided the estimates of nucleated cell counts. Sequenced by immunoSEQ multiplex PCR; TCRdb stores in-frame clones only, minus some. Clone size and V and J calls were adopted from that table, with D and trimming inferred from the DNA. This repertoire shows around 95,000 clones, around four fifths found once; its top ten account for around a third. The V and J genes are TRBV24-1 and TRBJ2-5; 7 nucleotides agree with TRBD1. Input material: peripheral blood. The receptor comes from a man between 65 and 79 years old with active or convalescent COVID-19. The CDR3 loop is CATSVGGQPQETQYF. DNA for the CDR3: TGTGCCACCAGTGTTGGGGGACAGCCACAAGAGACCCAGTACTTC.